The T cell receptor beta chain under discussion was sequenced for a study of blood T cell repertoires in COVID-19. Original analysis: The assay estimated nucleated cells by amplifying reference gene primers. The protocol was immunoSEQ multiplex PCR, while the TCRdb copy is restricted to in-frame clones and leaves out a portion. That table supplies the V and J calls and clone size; D and trimming were determined from the DNA. Seen here are 63,000 or so clones, less than 85% observed once, and the top ten hold more than 15%. V lost 4 bases to trimming and J lost 2 bases; unmatched junction nucleotides: 1. Per germline, CDR1 MNHNY and CDR2 SVGAGI (reference sequence). This CDR3 has 15 amino acids.

The chain links TRBV6-6 to TRBJ2-1, with TRBD2 identical over 11 bases. The material sequenced was peripheral blood. The origin of this receptor is a man older than 75 with active COVID-19. This CDR3 reads CASSSTSGAYNEQFF. The CDR3 nucleotides are TGTGCCAGCAGTTCGACTAGCGGGGCCTACAATGAGCAGTTCTTC.